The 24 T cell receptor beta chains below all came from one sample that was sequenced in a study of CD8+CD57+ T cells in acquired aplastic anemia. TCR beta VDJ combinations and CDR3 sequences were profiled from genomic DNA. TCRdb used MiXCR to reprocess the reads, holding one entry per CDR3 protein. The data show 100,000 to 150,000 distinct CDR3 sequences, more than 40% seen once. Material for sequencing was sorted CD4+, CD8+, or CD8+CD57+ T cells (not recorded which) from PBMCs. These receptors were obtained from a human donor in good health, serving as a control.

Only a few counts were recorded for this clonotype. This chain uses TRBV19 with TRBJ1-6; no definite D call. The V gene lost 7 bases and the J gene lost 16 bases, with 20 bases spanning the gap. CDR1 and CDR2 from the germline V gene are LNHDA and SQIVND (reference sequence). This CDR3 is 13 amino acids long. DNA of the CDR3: TGTGCCAGTACCGATGAGGTGGGGTACCTACTCCACTTT. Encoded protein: CASTDEVGYLLHF.

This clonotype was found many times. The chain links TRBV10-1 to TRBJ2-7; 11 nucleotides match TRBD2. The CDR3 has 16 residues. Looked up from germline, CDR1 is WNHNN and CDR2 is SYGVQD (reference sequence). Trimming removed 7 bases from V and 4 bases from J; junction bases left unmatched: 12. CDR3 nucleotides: TGCGCCAGCATGGAGAAGACTAGCGGGGAATGGTACGAGCAGTACTTC. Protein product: CASMEKTSGEWYEQYF.

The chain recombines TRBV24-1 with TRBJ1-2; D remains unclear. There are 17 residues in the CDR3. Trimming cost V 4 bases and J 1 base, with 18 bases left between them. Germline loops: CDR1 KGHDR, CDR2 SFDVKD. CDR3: CATSEEDLGDINYGYTF. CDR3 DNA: TGTGCCACCAGTGAAGAGGATCTTGGAGACATTAACTATGGCTACACCTTC.

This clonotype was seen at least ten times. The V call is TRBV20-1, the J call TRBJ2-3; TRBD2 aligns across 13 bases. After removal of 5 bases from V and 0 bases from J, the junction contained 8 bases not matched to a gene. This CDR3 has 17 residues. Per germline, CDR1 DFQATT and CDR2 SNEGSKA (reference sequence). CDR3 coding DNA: TGCAGTGCTCGTACCCCGGGACTAGCGGGGAGCACAGATACGCAGTATTTT. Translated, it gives CSARTPGLAGSTDTQYF.

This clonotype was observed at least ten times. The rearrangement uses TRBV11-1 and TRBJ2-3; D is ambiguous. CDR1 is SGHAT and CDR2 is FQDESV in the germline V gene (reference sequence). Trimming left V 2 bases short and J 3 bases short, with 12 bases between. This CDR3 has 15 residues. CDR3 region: CASSLRNGKTDTQYF. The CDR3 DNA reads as TGTGCCAGCAGCTTAAGAAACGGAAAAACAGATACGCAGTATTTT.

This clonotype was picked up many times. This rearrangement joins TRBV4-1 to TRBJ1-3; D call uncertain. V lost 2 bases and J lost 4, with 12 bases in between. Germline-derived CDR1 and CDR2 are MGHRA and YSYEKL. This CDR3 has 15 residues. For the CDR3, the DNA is TGCGCCAGCAGCCAATTGACCGCCAAGGGAAACACCATATATTTT. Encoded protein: CASSQLTAKGNTIYF.

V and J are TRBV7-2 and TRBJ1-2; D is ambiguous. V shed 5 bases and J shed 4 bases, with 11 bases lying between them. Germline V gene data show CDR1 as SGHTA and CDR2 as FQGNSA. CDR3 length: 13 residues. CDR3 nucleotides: TGTGCCAGCAGCCAAGGGAGGCTCTATGGCTACACCTTC. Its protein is CASSQGRLYGYTF.

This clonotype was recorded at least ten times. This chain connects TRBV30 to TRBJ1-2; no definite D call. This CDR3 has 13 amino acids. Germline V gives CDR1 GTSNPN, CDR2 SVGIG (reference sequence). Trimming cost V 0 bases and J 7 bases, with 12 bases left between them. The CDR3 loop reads CAWSVNIPGGYTF. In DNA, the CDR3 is TGTGCCTGGAGTGTAAACATCCCGGGTGGCTACACCTTC. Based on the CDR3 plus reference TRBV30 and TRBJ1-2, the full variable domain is SQTIHQWPATLVQPVGSPLSLECTVEGTSNPNLYWYRQAAGRGLQLLFYSVGIGQISSEVPQNLSASRPQDRQFILSSKKLLLSDSGFYLCAWSVNIPGGYTFGSGTRLTVV.

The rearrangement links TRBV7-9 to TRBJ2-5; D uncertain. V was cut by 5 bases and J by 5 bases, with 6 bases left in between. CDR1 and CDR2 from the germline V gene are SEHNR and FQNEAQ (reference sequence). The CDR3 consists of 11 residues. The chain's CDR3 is CASSDAETQYF. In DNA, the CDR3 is TGTGCCAGCAGCGACGCGGAGACCCAGTACTTC.

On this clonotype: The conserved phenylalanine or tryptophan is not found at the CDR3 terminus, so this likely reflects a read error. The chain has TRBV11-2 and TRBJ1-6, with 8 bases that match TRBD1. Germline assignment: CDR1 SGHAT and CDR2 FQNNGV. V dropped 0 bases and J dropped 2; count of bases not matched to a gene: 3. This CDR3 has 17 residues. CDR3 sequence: CASSLDRGPPYNSPLHL. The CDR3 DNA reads TGTGCCAGCAGCTTAGACAGGGGGCCCCCCTATAATTCACCCCTCCACCTT.

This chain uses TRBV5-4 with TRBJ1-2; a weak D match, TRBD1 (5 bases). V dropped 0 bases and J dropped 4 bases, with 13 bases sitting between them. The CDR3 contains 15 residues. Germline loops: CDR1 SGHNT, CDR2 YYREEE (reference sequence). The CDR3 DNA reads TGTGCCAGCAGCTTGGCCACGGGGCTCGGCTATGGCTACACCTTC. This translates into CASSLATGLGYGYTF.

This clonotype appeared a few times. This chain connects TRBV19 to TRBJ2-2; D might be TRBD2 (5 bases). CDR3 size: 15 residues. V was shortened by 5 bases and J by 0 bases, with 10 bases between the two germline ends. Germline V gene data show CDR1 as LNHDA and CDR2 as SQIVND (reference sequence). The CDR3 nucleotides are TGTGCCAGTAGTGGCCGGGATCCGAACACCGGGGAGCTGTTTTTT. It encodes CASSGRDPNTGELFF.

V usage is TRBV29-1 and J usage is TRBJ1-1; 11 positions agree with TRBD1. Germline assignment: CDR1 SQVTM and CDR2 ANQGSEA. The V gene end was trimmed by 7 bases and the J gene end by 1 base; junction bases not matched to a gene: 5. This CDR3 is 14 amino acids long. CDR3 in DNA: TGCAGCGCCGGACAGGGGGCCAGGAACACTGAAGCTTTCTTT. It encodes CSAGQGARNTEAFF.

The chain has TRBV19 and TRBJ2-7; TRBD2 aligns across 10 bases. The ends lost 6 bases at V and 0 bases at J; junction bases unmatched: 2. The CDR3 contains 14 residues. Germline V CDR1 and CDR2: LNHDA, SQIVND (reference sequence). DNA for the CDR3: TGTGCCAGTAGACGGACTAGCGGCTCCTACGAGCAGTACTTC. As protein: CASRRTSGSYEQYF.

CDR3 DNA sequence: TGTGCCAGTAGTATTTCCCAGGGGGGGTACCAAGAGACCCAGTACTTC. It yields the protein CASSISQGGYQETQYF. The chain is built from TRBV19 and TRBJ2-5; D possibly matches TRBD1 or TRBD2 (7 bases each). Germline CDR1 is LNHDA and CDR2 is SQIVND (reference sequence). With 3 bases removed from V and 0 bases from J, the gap between germline ends came to 14 bases. This CDR3 comprises 16 residues.

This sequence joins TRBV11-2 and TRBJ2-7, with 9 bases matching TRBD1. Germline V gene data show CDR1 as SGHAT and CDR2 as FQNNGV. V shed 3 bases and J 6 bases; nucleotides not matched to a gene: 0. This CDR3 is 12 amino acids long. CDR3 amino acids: CASSLTGGEQYF. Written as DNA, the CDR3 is TGTGCCAGCAGCTTGACAGGGGGCGAGCAGTACTTC.

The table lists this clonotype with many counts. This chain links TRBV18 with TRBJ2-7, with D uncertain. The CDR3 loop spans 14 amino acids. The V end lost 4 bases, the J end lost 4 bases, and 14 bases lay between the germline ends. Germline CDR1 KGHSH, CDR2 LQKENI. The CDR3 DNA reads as TGTGCCAGCTCACTTGGTCGACAAGATTACGAGCAGTACTTC. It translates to CASSLGRQDYEQYF. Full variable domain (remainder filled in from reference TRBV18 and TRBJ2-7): NAGVMQNPRHLVRRRGQEARLRCSPMKGHSHVYWYRQLPEEGLKFMVYLQKENIIDESGMPKERFSAEFPKEGPSILRIQQVVRGDSAAYFCASSLGRQDYEQYFGPGTRLTVT.

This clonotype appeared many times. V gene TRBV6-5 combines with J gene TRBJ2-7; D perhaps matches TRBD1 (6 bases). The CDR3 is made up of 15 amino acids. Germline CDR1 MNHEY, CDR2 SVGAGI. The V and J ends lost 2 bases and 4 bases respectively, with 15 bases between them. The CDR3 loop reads CASSYGRGSGYEQYF. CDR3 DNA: TGTGCCAGCAGTTACGGCAGGGGAAGTGGGTACGAGCAGTACTTC.

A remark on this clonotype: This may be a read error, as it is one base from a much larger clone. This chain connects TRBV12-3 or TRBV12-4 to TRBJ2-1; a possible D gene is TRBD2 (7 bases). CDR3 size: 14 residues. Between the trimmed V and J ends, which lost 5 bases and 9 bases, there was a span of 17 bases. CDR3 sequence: CASSPRGGSTEQFF. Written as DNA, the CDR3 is TGTGCCAGCAGTCCTAGGGGGGGGAGCACTGAGCAGTTCTTC.

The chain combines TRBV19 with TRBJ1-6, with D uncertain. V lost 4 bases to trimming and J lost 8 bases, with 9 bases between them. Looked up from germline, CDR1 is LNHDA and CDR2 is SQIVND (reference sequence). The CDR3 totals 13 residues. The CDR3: CASSRQEDSPLHF. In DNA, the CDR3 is TGTGCCAGTAGTAGGCAGGAGGATTCACCCCTCCACTTT.

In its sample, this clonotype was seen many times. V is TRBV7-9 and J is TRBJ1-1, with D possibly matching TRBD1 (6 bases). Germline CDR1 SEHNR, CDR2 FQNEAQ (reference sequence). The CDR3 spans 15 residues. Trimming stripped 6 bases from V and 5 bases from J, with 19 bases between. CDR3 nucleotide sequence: TGTGCCAGCAGACCAGAGGGGGGGCAGAGGACTGAAGCTTTCTTT. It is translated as CASRPEGGQRTEAFF.

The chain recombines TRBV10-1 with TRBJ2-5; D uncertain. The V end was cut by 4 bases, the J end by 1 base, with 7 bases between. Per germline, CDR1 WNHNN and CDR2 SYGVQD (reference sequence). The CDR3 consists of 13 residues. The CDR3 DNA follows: TGCGCCAGCAGTGGGACGGTCCAAGAGACCCAGTACTTC. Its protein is CASSGTVQETQYF.

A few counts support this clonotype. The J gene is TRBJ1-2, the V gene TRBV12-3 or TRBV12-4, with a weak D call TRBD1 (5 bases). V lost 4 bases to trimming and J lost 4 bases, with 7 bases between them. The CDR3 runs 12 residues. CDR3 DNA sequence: TGTGCCAGCAGTTCGGGGGTCTATGGCTACACCTTC. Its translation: CASSSGVYGYTF.

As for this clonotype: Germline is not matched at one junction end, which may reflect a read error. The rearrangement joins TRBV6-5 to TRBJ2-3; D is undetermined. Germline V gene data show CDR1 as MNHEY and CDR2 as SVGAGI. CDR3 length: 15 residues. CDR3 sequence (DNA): TGTGCCAGCCGTTACCAAAACGTGATCACAGATATGCAGTATTTT. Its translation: CASRYQNVITDMQYF.